The 10 T cell receptor beta chains in this list originate from one sample, sequenced in a study of radiotherapy plus CTLA-4 blockade in lung cancer. The method was immunoSEQ multiplex PCR; TCRdb's version includes in-frame clones alone and lacks a portion of them. The sample includes 45,000 or so clones, nearly 90% of them seen just once. Source: peripheral blood, taken from a patient treated with radiotherapy plus ipilimumab. The receptor set was obtained from a human donor with non-small cell lung cancer whose response to radiotherapy plus ipilimumab could not be evaluated.

The genes are TRBV5-1 and TRBJ2-5; 8 nucleotides align to TRBD1. This CDR3 region has 14 residues. J lost 4 bases, V lost 4 bases, and 6 bases had no gene match. Germline CDR1 is SGHRS and CDR2 is YFSETQ. The chain's CDR3 is CASSTGQGRETQYF. The DNA for the CDR3 is TGCGCCAGCAGCACCGGACAGGGACGAGAGACCCAGTACTTC.

The chain carries TRBV2 and TRBJ2-3; D possibly corresponds to TRBD2 (6 bases). This CDR3 is 15 amino acids long. V lost 7 bases, J lost 0 bases, and 14 bases lay in between. CDR1 SNHLY and CDR2 FYNNEI come from the germline V gene. The CDR3 loop reads CASKGLVTSTDTQYF. The CDR3 nucleotides are TGTGCCAGCAAGGGACTCGTGACTAGCACAGATACGCAGTATTTT.

The rearrangement uses TRBV9 and TRBJ2-7; maybe TRBD1 (5 bases). V lost 0 bases and J 7 bases, leaving 14 bases between the germline ends. Germline V gives CDR1 SGDLS, CDR2 YYNGEE. This CDR3 region has 14 residues. The CDR3 protein is CASSVGLPGMEQYF. The CDR3 DNA reads as TGTGCCAGCAGCGTAGGGTTGCCAGGGATGGAGCAGTACTTC.

This clone was found once. This sequence joins TRBV6-1 and TRBJ2-7; tentatively, D is TRBD2 (7 bases). The ends were cut back, 6 bases at V and 3 bases at J, with 15 bases in the middle. The germline V gene encodes CDR1 MNHNS and CDR2 SASEGT. This CDR3 has 14 amino acids. CDR3 residues: CASSGGRVFYEQYF. The CDR3 nucleotides are TGTGCCAGCAGCGGGGGGCGCGTCTTCTACGAGCAGTACTTC.

This clone was found once. The chain uses TRBV5-5 and TRBJ2-7, with a possible D match to TRBD2 (5 bases). V was cut by 3 bases and J by 2 bases, with 12 bases left in between. Germline V lookup: CDR1 SGHKS, CDR2 YYEKEE (reference sequence). The CDR3 totals 14 residues. CDR3 in DNA: TGTGCCAGCAGCTCGACCGGGAACGCCTACGAGCAGTACTTC. Translated, it gives CASSSTGNAYEQYF. Looking up the rest from reference TRBV5-5 and TRBJ2-7 gives the full variable domain: DAGVTQSPTHLIKTRGQQVTLRCSPISGHKSVSWYQQVLGQGPQFIFQYYEKEERGRGNFPDRFSARQFPNYSSELNVNALLLGDSALYLCASSSTGNAYEQYFGPGTRLTVT.

This sequence joins TRBV19 and TRBJ2-1; 8 bases agree with TRBD2. This CDR3 has 16 residues. The germline CDR1 and CDR2 sequences are LNHDA and SQIVND (reference sequence). Trimming cost V 6 bases and J 2 bases; bases outside gene matches: 9. The DNA for the CDR3 is TGTGCCAGTAGGCAATTGACTAGCGCGGCCTACAATGAGCAGTTCTTC. It codes for CASRQLTSAAYNEQFF.

V and J are TRBV7-9 and TRBJ2-7; TRBD1 agrees at 8 bases. Germline trimming cut 2 bases from V and 6 bases from J; bases unmatched to any gene: 6. The germline V gene encodes CDR1 SEHNR and CDR2 FQNEAQ (reference sequence). The CDR3 consists of 14 residues. CDR3 protein: CASSLQGAPGEQYF. The CDR3, as DNA: TGTGCCAGCAGCTTACAGGGGGCCCCGGGCGAGCAGTACTTC.

V is TRBV30 and J is TRBJ2-1; 9 nucleotides align to TRBD1. The V gene end was trimmed by 3 bases and the J gene end by 8 bases; junction bases not matched to a gene: 8. This CDR3 region has 14 residues. Germline CDR1 is GTSNPN and CDR2 is SVGIG (reference sequence). CDR3 protein: CAWSTGQGEDEQFF. CDR3 sequence (DNA): TGTGCCTGGAGCACGGGACAGGGTGAAGATGAGCAGTTCTTC. The full variable domain, completed using reference TRBV30 and TRBJ2-1, is SQTIHQWPATLVQPVGSPLSLECTVEGTSNPNLYWYRQAAGRGLQLLFYSVGIGQISSEVPQNLSASRPQDRQFILSSKKLLLSDSGFYLCAWSTGQGEDEQFFGPGTRLTVL.

V gene TRBV18 combines with J gene TRBJ1-3, with D possibly being TRBD1 (5 bases). The CDR3 is made up of 17 amino acids. Germline CDR1 KGHSH, CDR2 LQKENI. With 1 base removed from V and 0 bases from J, the gap between germline ends came to 13 bases. The CDR3 DNA reads as TGTGCCAGCTCACCACAACGACAGACCAACTCTGGAAACACCATATATTTT. Translating gives CASSPQRQTNSGNTIYF.

This chain links TRBV29-1 with TRBJ1-2; D is perhaps TRBD1 (5 bases). There are 12 residues in the CDR3. CDR1 SQVTM and CDR2 ANQGSEA come from the germline V gene. V shed 4 bases and J shed 6 bases, with 12 bases lying between them. This CDR3 is CSVVAGPNGYTF. CDR3 bases: TGCAGCGTTGTTGCGGGACCCAATGGCTACACCTTC.